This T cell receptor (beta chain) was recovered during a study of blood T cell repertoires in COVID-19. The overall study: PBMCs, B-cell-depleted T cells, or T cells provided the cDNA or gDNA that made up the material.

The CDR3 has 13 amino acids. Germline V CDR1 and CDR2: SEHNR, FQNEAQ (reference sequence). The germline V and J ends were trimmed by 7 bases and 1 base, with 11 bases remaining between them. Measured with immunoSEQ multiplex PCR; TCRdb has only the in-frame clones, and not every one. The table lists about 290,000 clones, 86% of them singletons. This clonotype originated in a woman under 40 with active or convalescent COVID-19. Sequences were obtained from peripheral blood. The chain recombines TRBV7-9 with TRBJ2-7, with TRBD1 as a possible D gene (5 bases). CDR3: CASTDSESYEQYF. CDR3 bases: TGTGCCAGCACCGACAGTGAATCCTACGAGCAGTACTTC.